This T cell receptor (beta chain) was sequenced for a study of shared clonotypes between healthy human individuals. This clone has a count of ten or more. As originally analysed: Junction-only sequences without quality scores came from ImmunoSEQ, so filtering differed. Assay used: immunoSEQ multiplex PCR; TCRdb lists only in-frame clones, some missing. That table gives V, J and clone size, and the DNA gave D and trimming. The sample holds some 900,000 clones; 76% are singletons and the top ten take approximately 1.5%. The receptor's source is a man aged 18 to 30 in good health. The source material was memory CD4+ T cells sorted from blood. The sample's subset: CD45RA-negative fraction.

CDR3 bases: TGCGCCAGCAGCTTGGAAAGGCCTTCCTATGGCTACACCTTC. Protein: CASSLERPSYGYTF. V usage is TRBV5-1 and J usage is TRBJ1-2; no clear D gene. The V end was cut by 0 bases, the J end by 4 bases, with 10 bases between. Germline V lookup: CDR1 SGHRS, CDR2 YFSETQ. The CDR3 has 14 amino acids.